The 12 T cell receptor beta chains presented below share a single source sample, sequenced in a study of shared clonotypes between healthy human individuals. CD45RO-negative cells were positively selected for CCR7, leaving out terminally differentiated effector memory CD45RA+ cells. The method was immunoSEQ multiplex PCR; TCRdb's version includes in-frame clones alone and lacks a portion of them. The repertoire consists of some 1,900,000 clones, with over 85% occurring once and the leading ten covering 1.2%. The sample consisted of naive CD8+ T cells sorted from blood. All receptors come from a man younger than 35 in good health.

The chain recombines TRBV6-1 with TRBJ2-5; D remains ambiguous. The germline gives CDR1 MNHNS, CDR2 SASEGT. V lost 1 base to trimming and J lost 5 bases, with 8 bases between them. The CDR3 is 13 amino acids. This CDR3 reads CASSEEGQETQYF. The CDR3 bases are TGTGCCAGCAGTGAAGAAGGGCAGGAGACCCAGTACTTC.

This clone was observed once. The chain carries TRBV19 and TRBJ2-2; D gene uncertain. V was cut by 5 bases and J by 3 bases, with 4 bases left in between. Germline V gene data show CDR1 as LNHDA and CDR2 as SQIVND (reference sequence). The CDR3 has 12 amino acids. The CDR3 DNA reads as TGTGCCAGTAGTCTTTACACCGGGGAGCTGTTTTTT. Its protein product is CASSLYTGELFF.

The chain has TRBV5-1 and TRBJ2-7, with 9 nucleotides matching TRBD2. The CDR3 length is 16 residues. CDR1 is SGHRS, CDR2 YFSETQ, per germline. The J segment lost 4 bases and the V segment lost 3 bases, leaving 11 bases of the junction unmatched. This chain's CDR3 is CASSSWSGGRAYEQYF. The CDR3 DNA is TGCGCCAGCAGCTCCTGGAGCGGCGGGAGGGCATACGAGCAGTACTTC.

V and J are TRBV27 and TRBJ2-7, with D possibly TRBD2 on 6 matching bases. Germline V gene lookup returns CDR1 MNHEY and CDR2 SMNVEV (reference sequence). V was cut by 1 base and J by 2 bases, with 18 bases left in between. This CDR3 has 17 residues. The CDR3 is CASSLFGGGAPTYEQYF. The CDR3 DNA reads TGTGCCAGCAGTTTATTTGGTGGCGGGGCGCCGACCTACGAGCAGTACTTC.

A note on this clone: The same CDR3 is also encoded by other DNA sequences in this sample. V usage is TRBV2 and J usage is TRBJ2-2, with a possible D match to TRBD2 (7 bases). Trimming took 8 bases from V and 3 from J, leaving 10 bases between them. The CDR3 extends over 13 amino acids. Germline values: CDR1 SNHLY, CDR2 FYNNEI. This chain's CDR3 is CASGGADTGELFF. CDR3 coding DNA: TGTGCCAGCGGGGGGGCCGACACCGGGGAGCTGTTTTTT.

The rearrangement joins TRBV9 to TRBJ1-2; D not certain. Trimming cost V 0 bases and J 3 bases, with 9 bases left between them. Germline-derived CDR1 and CDR2 are SGDLS and YYNGEE. The CDR3 is 14 residues long. In nucleotides, the CDR3 is TGTGCCAGCAGCGTAGGGAACACCGACTATGGCTACACCTTC. This codes for CASSVGNTDYGYTF.

V usage is TRBV7-8 and J usage is TRBJ2-7; 10 bases are shared with TRBD1. Looked up from germline, CDR1 is SGHVS and CDR2 is FQNEAQ. V dropped 6 bases and J dropped 3; count of bases not matched to a gene: 17. The CDR3 length is 18 residues. CDR3 in DNA: TGTGCCAGCAGTTACGGACAGGGGGTTCAAACCCCCAACTACGAGCAGTACTTC. This translates into CASSYGQGVQTPNYEQYF.

This chain uses TRBV29-1 with TRBJ1-1, with a tentative D call TRBD1 (5 bases). CDR1 is SQVTM and CDR2 is ANQGSEA in the germline V gene. This CDR3 contains 13 residues. Between the trimmed V and J ends, which lost 8 bases and 1 base, there was a span of 14 bases. The CDR3 loop is CSIPGSWNTEAFF. The DNA of the CDR3 is TGCAGCATCCCAGGGAGTTGGAACACTGAAGCTTTCTTT.

J is TRBJ1-2 and V is TRBV10-3; D unclear. Looked up from germline, CDR1 is ENHRY and CDR2 is SYGVKD. This CDR3 contains 15 residues. V dropped 3 bases and J dropped 1 base, with 12 bases sitting between them. The CDR3 here is CAISDRSTLNYGYTF. DNA for the CDR3: TGTGCCATCAGTGACAGGTCAACGCTTAACTATGGCTACACCTTC.

To note about this clone: Additional DNA sequences in this sample encode the identical CDR3. The chain is built from TRBV14 and TRBJ2-1; TRBD1 agrees at 10 bases. The V segment lost 4 bases and the J segment 7 bases; nucleotides outside the gene matches: 1. CDR3 length: 13 amino acids. Germline CDR1 SGHDN, CDR2 FVKESK. This CDR3 reads CASSPDRGNEQFF. The CDR3 DNA reads TGTGCCAGCAGCCCGGACAGGGGGAATGAGCAGTTCTTC.

The chain recombines TRBV4-3 with TRBJ1-1, with 9 positions matching TRBD1. The CDR3 consists of 15 residues. The V segment lost 3 bases and the J segment 5 bases; nucleotides outside the gene matches: 7. CDR1 and CDR2 (germline): LGHNA, YSLEER. The CDR3 DNA sequence: TGCGCCAGCAGCCAGGTGGACAGGGGAGGGACTGAAGCTTTCTTT. It codes for CASSQVDRGGTEAFF.

Note on this clone: The sample holds other DNA sequences that translate to the same CDR3. The chain is built from TRBV4-1 and TRBJ2-7; the D is unclear. CDR1 is MGHRA and CDR2 is YSYEKL in the germline V gene. This CDR3 region has 14 residues. Trimming left V 1 base short and J 0 bases short, with 7 bases between. CDR3 DNA sequence: TGCGCCAGCAGCCAAGGTCCGGTCTCCTACGAGCAGTACTTC. Residues: CASSQGPVSYEQYF.